In its sample, the clone carrying this T cell receptor beta chain was seen many times. Its antigen is not known. A single record per CDR3 protein comes from TCRdb applying MiXCR to the reads. The top ten hold 9.5% to 15% of the sample, which has some 900,000 distinct CDR3 sequences, around a third seen once. J gave up 5 bases and V 5 bases, and 5 bases lay outside the gene matches. The CDR3 has 13 amino acids. Germline V gives CDR1 SGHVS, CDR2 FQNEAQ. The data originate from a study of T cell repertoires in cytomegalovirus infection. Study in general: In the study, CMV epitopes included recently identified HLA-C-restricted and well-studied HLA-B-restricted ones.

The sequence derives from a human donor in good health (CMV status not recorded). Some clones in this sample may be carry-over from other donors' samples. The chain employs TRBV7-8 and TRBJ1-1, with 7 positions matching TRBD1. Sequencing used cultured CD8+ T cells from PBMCs, obtained from culture after CMV antigen stimulation. The CDR3: CASSPGTDTEAFF. The CDR3 DNA reads as TGTGCCAGCAGCCCCGGGACAGATACTGAAGCTTTCTTT. The full variable domain, in which reference TRBV7-8 and TRBJ1-1 provide the parts outside the CDR3, is GAGVSQSPRYKVAKRGQDVALRCDPISGHVSLFWYQQALGQGPEFLTYFQNEAQLDKSGLPSDRFFAERPEGSVSTLKIQRTQQEDSAVYLCASSPGTDTEAFFGQGTRLTVV.